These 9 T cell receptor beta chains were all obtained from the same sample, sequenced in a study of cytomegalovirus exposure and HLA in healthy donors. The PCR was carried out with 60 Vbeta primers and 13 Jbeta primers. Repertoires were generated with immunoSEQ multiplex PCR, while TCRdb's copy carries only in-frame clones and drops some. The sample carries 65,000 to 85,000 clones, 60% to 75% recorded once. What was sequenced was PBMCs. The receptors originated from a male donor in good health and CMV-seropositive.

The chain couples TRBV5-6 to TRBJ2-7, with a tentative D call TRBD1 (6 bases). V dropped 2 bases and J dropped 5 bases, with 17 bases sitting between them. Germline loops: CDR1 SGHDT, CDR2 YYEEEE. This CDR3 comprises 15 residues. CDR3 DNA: TGTGCCAGCAGCTTCCGTCCAGGGACAAGAGACGAGCAGTACTTC. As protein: CASSFRPGTRDEQYF.

DNA of the CDR3: TGTGCCAGCAGGCAACAGGGCCCAGAGACCCAGTACTTC. Translation: CASRQQGPETQYF. The chain combines TRBV6-1 with TRBJ2-5; D is possibly TRBD1 (6 bases). Germline-derived CDR1 and CDR2 are MNHNS and SASEGT. V was pared by 6 bases and J by 4 bases, with 12 bases between. The CDR3 contains 13 residues.

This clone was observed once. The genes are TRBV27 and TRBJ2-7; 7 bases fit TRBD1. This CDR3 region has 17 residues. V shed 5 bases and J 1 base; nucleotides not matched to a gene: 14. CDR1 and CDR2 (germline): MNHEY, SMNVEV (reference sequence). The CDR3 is CASSDLRQGQISYEQYF. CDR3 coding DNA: TGTGCCAGCAGTGACTTGAGACAGGGACAAATTTCCTACGAGCAGTACTTC.

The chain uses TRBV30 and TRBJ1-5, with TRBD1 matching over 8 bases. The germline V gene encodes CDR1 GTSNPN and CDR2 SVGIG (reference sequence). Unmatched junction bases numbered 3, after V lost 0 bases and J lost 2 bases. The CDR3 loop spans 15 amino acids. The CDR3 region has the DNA TGTGCCTGGAGTGTAACAGGGGGAGGCAATCAGCCCCAGCATTTT. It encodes CAWSVTGGGNQPQHF.

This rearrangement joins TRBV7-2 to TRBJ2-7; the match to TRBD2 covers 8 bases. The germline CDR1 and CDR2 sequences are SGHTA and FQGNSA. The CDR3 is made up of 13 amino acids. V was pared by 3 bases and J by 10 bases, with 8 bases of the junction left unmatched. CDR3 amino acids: CASSLYSRGEQYF. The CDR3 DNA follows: TGTGCCAGCAGCTTGTACTCGCGGGGGGAACAGTACTTC.

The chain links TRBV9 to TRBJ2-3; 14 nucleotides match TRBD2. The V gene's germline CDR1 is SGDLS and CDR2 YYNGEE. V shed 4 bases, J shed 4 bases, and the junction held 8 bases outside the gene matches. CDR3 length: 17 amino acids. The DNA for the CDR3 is TGTGCCAGCAGCACCGGGACTAGCGGGGGAGGAGCAGATACGCAGTATTTT. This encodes CASSTGTSGGGADTQYF. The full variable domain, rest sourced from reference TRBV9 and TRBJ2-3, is DSGVTQTPKHLITATGQRVTLRCSPRSGDLSVYWYQQSLDQGLQFLIQYYNGEERAKGNILERFSAQQFPDLHSELNLSSLELGDSALYFCASSTGTSGGGADTQYFGPGTRLTVL.

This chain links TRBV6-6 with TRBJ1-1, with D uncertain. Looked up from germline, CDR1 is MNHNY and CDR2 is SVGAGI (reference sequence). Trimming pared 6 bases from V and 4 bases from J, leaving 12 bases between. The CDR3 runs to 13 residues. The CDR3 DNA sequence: TGTGCCAGCAGCCAGGCCTTGGGCACTGAAGCTTTCTTT. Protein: CASSQALGTEAFF.

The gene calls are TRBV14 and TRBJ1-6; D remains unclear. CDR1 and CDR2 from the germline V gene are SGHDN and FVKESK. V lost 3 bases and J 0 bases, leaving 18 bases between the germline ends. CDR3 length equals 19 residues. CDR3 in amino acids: CASSQWGVLGSSYNSPLHF. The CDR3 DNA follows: TGTGCCAGCAGCCAGTGGGGTGTTTTAGGGAGCTCCTATAATTCACCCCTCCACTTT.

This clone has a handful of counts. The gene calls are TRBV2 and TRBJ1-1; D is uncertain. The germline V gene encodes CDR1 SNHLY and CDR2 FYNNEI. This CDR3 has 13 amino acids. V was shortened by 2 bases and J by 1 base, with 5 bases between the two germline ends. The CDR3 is CASSEPRNTEAFF. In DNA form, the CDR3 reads TGTGCCAGCAGTGAACCCAGGAACACTGAAGCTTTCTTT. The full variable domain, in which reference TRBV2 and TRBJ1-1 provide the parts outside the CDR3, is EPEVTQTPSHQVTQMGQEVILRCVPISNHLYFYWYRQILGQKVEFLVSFYNNEISEKSEIFDDQFSVERPDGSNFTLKIRSTKLEDSAMYFCASSEPRNTEAFFGQGTRLTVV.